This T cell receptor (beta chain) was identified during a study of control samples from healthy donors and cancer patients. Repertoires were generated with immunoSEQ multiplex PCR, while TCRdb's copy carries only in-frame clones and drops some. The table has some 120,000 clones, around 87% seen once. Trimming cost V 3 bases and J 8 bases, with 13 bases left between them. CDR3 size: 14 residues. Germline CDR1 and CDR2: SEHNR and FQNEAQ (reference sequence). The receptor was derived from a man between 35 and 55 years old in good health. The sample consisted of blood. The J gene is TRBJ1-4, the V gene TRBV7-9; unclear D gene. CDR3 sequence reads: CASSFGSKKEKLFF. CDR3 DNA: TGTGCCAGCAGCTTTGGTTCCAAGAAGGAAAAACTGTTTTTT.